What follows are 18 T cell receptor beta chains derived from one specimen sequenced in a study of cytomegalovirus exposure and HLA in healthy donors. Using immunoSEQ multiplex PCR, the repertoire was profiled, and TCRdb retains in-frame clones only, with some absent. The table includes 100,000 to 150,000 clones, more than 75% detected once. The sample consisted of PBMCs. The receptors were gathered from a man aged 18 to 29 in good health and CMV-seronegative.

The sample holds one count of this clone. V gene TRBV28 combines with J gene TRBJ2-7, with no clear D. Germline lookup yields CDR1 MDHEN and CDR2 SYDVKM. This CDR3 region has 12 residues. V shed 3 bases and J shed 1 base, with 4 bases lying between them. This CDR3 is CASSLASYEQYF. CDR3 sequence (DNA): TGTGCCAGCAGTTTGGCTTCCTACGAGCAGTACTTC.

J is TRBJ2-1 and V is TRBV7-9; 7 nucleotides match TRBD2. CDR3 length equals 11 residues. Germline V gene lookup returns CDR1 SEHNR and CDR2 FQNEAQ (reference sequence). The V segment lost 1 base and the J segment 13 bases; nucleotides outside the gene matches: 1. CDR3 sequence (DNA): TGTGCCAGCAGCTTAGGACTAGCTCAGTTCTTC. This translates into CASSLGLAQFF.

CDR3 amino acids: CASRLATLGSGYTF. DNA of the CDR3: TGTGCAAGTCGCTTAGCGACTCTTGGGTCTGGCTACACCTTC. This chain uses TRBV12-2 with TRBJ1-2. TRBV12-2 is deemed a pseudogene. The CDR3 contains 14 residues.

This sequence joins TRBV7-9 and TRBJ1-4; weak D call: TRBD1 (6 bases). The V and J ends lost 5 bases and 11 bases respectively, with 15 bases between them. Germline V lookup: CDR1 SEHNR, CDR2 FQNEAQ (reference sequence). There are 13 residues in the CDR3. CDR3 nucleotides: TGTGCCAGCAGCCCCCCGGGACATTTGAAACTGTTTTTT. This gives the protein CASSPPGHLKLFF.

The CDR3 here is CASSPGRGARQETQYF. CDR3 bases: TGTGCCAGCAGCCCTGGGAGGGGGGCCCGTCAAGAGACCCAGTACTTC. This rearrangement joins TRBV5-6 to TRBJ2-5, with D possibly matching TRBD2 (7 bases). Germline lookup yields CDR1 SGHDT and CDR2 YYEEEE. V was shortened by 4 bases and J by 2 bases, with 18 bases between the two germline ends. The CDR3 runs to 16 residues.

The chain couples TRBV14 to TRBJ2-7; D is unresolved. Germline-derived CDR1 and CDR2 are SGHDN and FVKESK. There are 14 residues in the CDR3. V was cut by 4 bases and J by 2 bases, with 12 bases left in between. CDR3 DNA: TGTGCCAGCAGCCCCCGTGGCGGAGCCTACGAGCAGTACTTC. This sequence encodes CASSPRGGAYEQYF.

The V and J genes are TRBV30 and TRBJ2-5; perhaps TRBD1 as D (6 bases). Germline V gene data show CDR1 as GTSNPN and CDR2 as SVGIG (reference sequence). Trimming took 7 bases from V and 5 from J, leaving 17 bases between them. The CDR3 has 13 residues. CDR3 region: CAFTQGQGETQYF. DNA of the CDR3: TGTGCCTTCACACAGGGCCAGGGGGAGACCCAGTACTTC.

The chain couples TRBV30 to TRBJ1-5; D uncertain. The V end lost 2 bases, the J end lost 5 bases, and 19 bases lay between the germline ends. The CDR3 loop spans 16 amino acids. From germline, CDR1 is GTSNPN and CDR2 SVGIG (reference sequence). DNA for the CDR3: TGTGCCTGGAGTCCCGGGGTCGCGGAGGTGGATCAGCCCCAGCATTTT. This translates into CAWSPGVAEVDQPQHF.

This chain connects TRBV27 to TRBJ2-5; D unresolved. CDR3 length: 16 amino acids. The V and J ends lost 1 base and 0 bases respectively, with 12 bases between them. Per germline, CDR1 MNHEY and CDR2 SMNVEV (reference sequence). CDR3 sequence (DNA): TGTGCCAGCAGTTTATGGGTCAAACAGTACCAAGAGACCCAGTACTTC. Encoded protein: CASSLWVKQYQETQYF.

The V call is TRBV15, the J call TRBJ1-5, with D unresolved. Trimming shortened V by 1 base and J by 1 base, and 5 bases separated the two germline ends. The CDR3 consists of 14 residues. Germline CDR1 and CDR2: LNHNV and YYDKDF (reference sequence). CDR3 DNA sequence: TGTGCCACCAGCAGAGTGCAGAGCAATCAGCCCCAGCATTTT. Its protein product is CATSRVQSNQPQHF.

The genes are TRBV2 and TRBJ2-7, with 7 bases fitting TRBD1. Germline CDR1 reads SNHLY; CDR2 reads FYNNEI. This CDR3 comprises 14 residues. V lost 6 bases to trimming and J lost 2 bases; unmatched junction nucleotides: 7. CDR3 DNA sequence: TGTGCCAGCAGCGTGGGACAGCTTACCTACGAGCAGTACTTC. It codes for CASSVGQLTYEQYF.

The V call is TRBV6-1, the J call TRBJ1-1; 7 bases line up with TRBD1. CDR1 is MNHNS and CDR2 is SASEGT in the germline V gene. Germline trimming cut 1 base from V and 0 bases from J; bases unmatched to any gene: 2. The CDR3 is 15 amino acids. Written as DNA, the CDR3 is TGTGCCAGCAGTGAAGGGACAGGATTGAACACTGAAGCTTTCTTT. Residues: CASSEGTGLNTEAFF.

The J gene is TRBJ1-1, the V gene TRBV4-1, with D possibly TRBD1 on 5 matching bases. Trimming took off 0 bases at V and 1 base at J, with 12 bases between the two ends. Germline-derived CDR1 and CDR2 are MGHRA and YSYEKL. The CDR3 runs 16 residues. The CDR3 loop reads CASSQDPAGGNTEAFF. The CDR3 nucleotides read TGCGCCAGCAGCCAAGATCCGGCCGGGGGGAACACTGAAGCTTTCTTT.

The gene calls are TRBV7-6 and TRBJ2-7; 9 bases are a match to TRBD2. This CDR3 region has 15 residues. Germline loops: CDR1 SGHVS, CDR2 FNYEAQ. Germline trimming cut 1 base from V and 3 bases from J; bases unmatched to any gene: 4. CDR3 amino acids: CASSLDSGGYYEQYF. The CDR3 DNA reads TGTGCCAGCAGCTTAGACAGCGGGGGGTACTACGAGCAGTACTTC.

The chain recombines TRBV6-1 with TRBJ1-2; tentative D call: TRBD1 (6 bases). This CDR3 has 14 residues. V gave up 3 bases and J gave up 7 bases, with 15 bases separating them. Germline-derived CDR1 and CDR2 are MNHNS and SASEGT. For the CDR3, the DNA is TGTGCCAGCAGTGACAGGTGGGGGCGCACTGGCTACACCTTC. Its translation is CASSDRWGRTGYTF.

The chain employs TRBV30 and TRBJ1-1; possibly TRBD1 for D (5 bases). The CDR3 sequence is 13 residues long. Deletions cut 4 bases from V and 8 bases from J, with 17 bases between. Germline loops: CDR1 GTSNPN, CDR2 SVGIG (reference sequence). CDR3 protein: CAWNPGGIFEAFF. The CDR3 DNA follows: TGTGCCTGGAATCCCGGGGGTATCTTCGAAGCTTTCTTT.

The chain recombines TRBV11-3 with TRBJ2-1, with D perhaps TRBD2 (6 bases). The CDR3 is 14 residues long. Per germline, CDR1 SGHNT and CDR2 YENEEA. The V gene lost 5 bases and the J gene lost 9 bases, with 17 bases spanning the gap. The CDR3: CASSPGTAWGEQFF. The DNA for the CDR3 is TGTGCCAGCAGCCCCGGGACTGCCTGGGGTGAGCAGTTCTTC.

J is TRBJ1-2 and V is TRBV20-1; D is ambiguous. Germline assignment: CDR1 DFQATT and CDR2 SNEGSKA (reference sequence). The CDR3 is made up of 11 amino acids. Trimming took off 1 base at V and 8 bases at J, with 8 bases between the two ends. CDR3 sequence: CSARGLRGYTF. CDR3 in DNA: TGCAGTGCTAGAGGCTTACGGGGCTACACCTTC.